This passage covers 25 T cell receptor beta chains from one sample sequenced in a study of identical twins. TCRdb reprocessed the 5' RACE reads with MiXCR, giving one entry per CDR3 protein. This sample has hundreds of thousands of distinct CDR3 sequences, with approximately 6.1% found just once. The sequenced sample was naive T cells sorted from blood. The receptors were sampled from a man between 18 and 35 years old in good health.

This clonotype was observed a few times. The rearrangement joins TRBV4-1 to TRBJ2-1; the D is unclear. The CDR3 extends over 17 amino acids. V was cut by 1 base and J by 0 bases, with 13 bases left in between. In germline, CDR1 is MGHRA, CDR2 YSYEKL. The DNA for the CDR3 is TGCGCCAGCAGCCAAGGGGAAAGAGGAGACTCCTACAATGAGCAGTTCTTC. As protein: CASSQGERGDSYNEQFF.

This clonotype showed up many times. CDR3 amino acids: CSVDFDRDSYEQYF. The CDR3, as DNA: TGCAGCGTTGATTTTGACCGGGACTCCTACGAGCAGTACTTC. The V gene is TRBV29-1, the J gene TRBJ2-7; a possible D gene is TRBD2 (5 bases). V dropped 3 bases and J dropped 0 bases, with 12 bases sitting between them. The CDR3 runs 14 residues. CDR1 and CDR2 from the germline V gene are SQVTM and ANQGSEA.

In its sample, this clonotype was seen many times. The rearrangement uses TRBV7-9 and TRBJ2-1; 8 bases agree with TRBD2. This CDR3 is built from 15 residues. CDR1 and CDR2 from the germline V gene are SEHNR and FQNEAQ (reference sequence). V was pared by 6 bases and J by 0 bases, with 4 bases of the junction left unmatched. The CDR3 loop is CASSRSGNSYNEQFF. CDR3 bases: TGTGCCAGCAGTCGTAGCGGGAACTCCTACAATGAGCAGTTCTTC.

This clonotype was picked up many times. This chain joins TRBV5-1 and TRBJ2-3, with TRBD2 matching over 10 bases. The CDR3 sequence is 16 residues long. Per the germline V gene, CDR1 is SGHRS and CDR2 is YFSETQ. V lost 3 bases, J lost 0 bases, and 4 bases stayed unmatched. CDR3 nucleotides: TGCGCCAGCAGCTCGGTACTAGCGGGGAGCACAGATACGCAGTATTTT. Protein product: CASSSVLAGSTDTQYF.

This clonotype was found many times. J is TRBJ2-5 and V is TRBV18; tentatively, D is TRBD2 (5 bases). V lost 3 bases and J lost 2, with 7 bases in between. The V gene's germline CDR1 is KGHSH and CDR2 LQKENI. This CDR3 has 13 amino acids. Written as DNA, the CDR3 is TGTGCCAGCTCACCGACGGGGCAAGAGACCCAGTACTTC. This codes for CASSPTGQETQYF.

The rearrangement joins TRBV12-5 to TRBJ2-1; possible D gene TRBD2, 6 bases. With 0 bases removed from V and 9 bases from J, the gap between germline ends came to 18 bases. The CDR3 runs 16 residues. Germline values: CDR1 LGHNT, CDR2 FRNRAP. The CDR3 protein is CASGLVVKEGPAEQFF. The DNA for the CDR3 is TGTGCTAGTGGTTTGGTAGTTAAGGAGGGTCCAGCTGAGCAGTTCTTC.

This clonotype was seen a few times. This rearrangement joins TRBV11-2 to TRBJ1-5, with 10 nucleotides matching TRBD1. Germline V lookup: CDR1 SGHAT, CDR2 FQNNGV. The CDR3 runs to 16 residues. With 0 bases clipped from V and 4 bases from J, the junction kept 3 bases outside the gene matches. Here the CDR3 reads CASSLDAGQGNQPQHF. For the CDR3, the DNA is TGTGCCAGCAGCTTAGATGCGGGACAGGGGAATCAGCCCCAGCATTTT. The variable domain in full, completed from reference TRBV11-2 and TRBJ1-5, reads EAGVAQSPRYKIIEKRQSVAFWCNPISGHATLYWYQQILGQGPKLLIQFQNNGVVDDSQLPKDRFSAERLKGVDSTLKIQPAKLEDSAVYLCASSLDAGQGNQPQHFGDGTRLSIL.

The V call is TRBV14, the J call TRBJ2-1, with D perhaps matching TRBD1 (6 bases). Trimming removed 7 bases at V and 0 bases at J, with 13 bases between. The germline V gene encodes CDR1 SGHDN and CDR2 FVKESK. The CDR3 contains 15 residues. Here the CDR3 reads CASKKTGSSYNEQFF. Written as DNA, the CDR3 is TGTGCCAGCAAAAAAACAGGGAGCTCCTACAATGAGCAGTTCTTC.

Many counts were recorded for this clonotype. The V gene is TRBV20-1, the J gene TRBJ2-3, with D maybe TRBD2 (5 bases). The CDR3 sequence is 14 residues long. Germline CDR1 and CDR2: DFQATT and SNEGSKA (reference sequence). With 6 bases removed from V and 0 bases from J, the gap between germline ends came to 13 bases. CDR3: CSAPRAVSTDTQYF. The CDR3 DNA reads TGCAGTGCCCCGAGGGCAGTTAGCACAGATACGCAGTATTTT.

V usage is TRBV25-1 and J usage is TRBJ1-2, with D unclear. The V gene's germline CDR1 is MGHDK and CDR2 SYGVNS. This CDR3 comprises 13 residues. Between the trimmed V and J ends, which lost 3 bases and 0 bases, there was a span of 5 bases. DNA for the CDR3: TGTGCCAGCAGTGACCTAACTAACTATGGCTACACCTTC. Its translation is CASSDLTNYGYTF.

V is TRBV24-1 and J is TRBJ2-2; 8 nucleotides align to TRBD2. Germline V CDR1 and CDR2: KGHDR, SFDVKD. V trimming: 11 bases; J trimming: 4 bases; junction bases outside the gene matches: 5. CDR3 length: 13 residues. The CDR3 protein is CAISGKSTGELFF. CDR3 nucleotides: TGTGCCATTAGCGGGAAGAGCACCGGGGAGCTGTTTTTT.

In its sample, this clonotype was seen many times. The chain joins TRBV20-1 to TRBJ2-7, with no clear D. CDR1 is DFQATT and CDR2 is SNEGSKA in the germline V gene (reference sequence). The CDR3 has 13 amino acids. Trimming shortened V by 2 bases and J by 0 bases, and 8 bases separated the two germline ends. The CDR3 nucleotides read TGCAGTGCTAGACAAGATTCCTCCTACGAGCAGTACTTC. Its protein product is CSARQDSSYEQYF.

A few counts support this clonotype. The chain links TRBV3-1 to TRBJ2-7; TRBD2 agrees at 7 bases. Germline values: CDR1 LGHDT, CDR2 YNNKEL (reference sequence). After removal of 6 bases from V and 2 bases from J, the junction contained 10 bases not matched to a gene. This CDR3 contains 15 residues. CDR3 sequence (DNA): TGTGCCAGCAGTCCAAGCGGGACGGATACCTACGAGCAGTACTTC. Translating gives CASSPSGTDTYEQYF.

This clonotype was detected ten times or more. V is TRBV20-1 and J is TRBJ1-5; 10 nucleotides agree with TRBD1. This CDR3 has 14 amino acids. Germline V gives CDR1 DFQATT, CDR2 SNEGSKA (reference sequence). Trimming at V came to 1 base and at J to 6 bases, leaving 3 bases not matched to a gene. In DNA form, the CDR3 reads TGCAGTGCTAGAGGGGACAGGGGCGGTCAGCCCCAGCATTTT. Protein product: CSARGDRGGQPQHF.

This clonotype appeared many times. The V and J genes are TRBV12-3 or TRBV12-4 and TRBJ2-1; maybe TRBD2 (6 bases). V was cut by 6 bases and J by 0 bases, with 12 bases left in between. The CDR3 has 15 residues. CDR3 residues: CASRPRGISYNEQFF. CDR3 bases: TGTGCCAGCAGGCCCCGCGGGATCTCCTACAATGAGCAGTTCTTC.

This clonotype was found a few times. The rearrangement uses TRBV15 and TRBJ2-7; TRBD2 matches at 11 bases. The V and J ends lost 1 base and 5 bases, in that order; junction bases with no gene match: 10. Germline CDR1 and CDR2: LNHNV and YYDKDF (reference sequence). This CDR3 is 17 amino acids long. The CDR3 DNA follows: TGTGCCACCAGCAGAGGGATAGCTAGCGGGAGGTCCCACGAGCAGTACGTC. Translating it yields CATSRGIASGRSHEQYV.

The chain uses TRBV18 and TRBJ2-7; D may match TRBD1 or TRBD2 (5 bases each). V lost 3 bases and J lost 7, with 13 bases in between. The germline V gene encodes CDR1 KGHSH and CDR2 LQKENI. The CDR3 covers 13 residues. The CDR3 region is CASSPRGDGEQYF. CDR3 sequence (DNA): TGTGCCAGCTCACCCAGAGGGGACGGAGAGCAGTACTTC.

The chain has TRBV12-3 or TRBV12-4 and TRBJ2-6; 9 bases agree with TRBD1. Losses at the gene ends were 6 bases for V and 0 bases for J; bases not matched to a gene: 3. The CDR3 runs to 16 residues. The CDR3 is CASRGTGSSGANVLTF. The CDR3 nucleotides read TGTGCCAGCAGGGGGACAGGGAGCTCTGGGGCCAACGTCCTGACTTTC.

This clonotype showed up just a few times. The chain employs TRBV10-3 and TRBJ2-1, with D maybe TRBD1 (6 bases). V lost 4 bases and J 2 bases, leaving 15 bases between the germline ends. Germline V CDR1 and CDR2: ENHRY, SYGVKD. This CDR3 contains 16 residues. Here the CDR3 reads CAISGKGDLPYNEQFF. The CDR3 nucleotides read TGTGCCATCAGTGGTAAGGGGGATCTTCCCTACAATGAGCAGTTCTTC.

This clonotype was recorded many times. The rearrangement links TRBV11-3 to TRBJ2-4; possible D gene TRBD2, 6 bases. This CDR3 spans 15 amino acids. The V end lost 5 bases, the J end lost 0 bases, and 11 bases lay between the germline ends. Germline CDR1 reads SGHNT; CDR2 reads YENEEA. The CDR3 DNA follows: TGTGCCAGCAGCCCCGACGGGGGAGCCAAAAACATTCAGTACTTC. Protein: CASSPDGGAKNIQYF.

This clonotype was seen repeatedly, ten times or more. In DNA, the CDR3 is TGTGCCAGCAGCTCCTTACCGGGACAGGGCCTCTATGGCTACACCTTC. It codes for CASSSLPGQGLYGYTF. The V and J genes are TRBV4-2 and TRBJ1-2; 9 bases agree with TRBD1. The CDR3 consists of 16 residues. Germline assignment: CDR1 LGHNA and CDR2 YNFKEQ. The trim removed 5 bases at V and 4 bases at J, leaving 11 bases unmatched.

In DNA, the CDR3 is TGTGCTACAAGCCTAGCGGGAGTCTCCTACGAGCAGTACTTC. Its protein product is CATSLAGVSYEQYF. The chain carries TRBV6-1 and TRBJ2-7, with TRBD2 matching 10 bases. The CDR3 length is 14 residues. Germline loops: CDR1 MNHNS, CDR2 SASEGT.

V is TRBV27 and J is TRBJ1-6, with TRBD1 matching over 9 bases. CDR1 is MNHEY and CDR2 is SMNVEV in the germline V gene (reference sequence). This CDR3 contains 15 residues. Trimming at V came to 6 bases and at J to 6 bases, leaving 6 bases not matched to a gene. For the CDR3, the DNA is TGTGCCAGCAGGTGGGGACAGGGTCGTAATTCACCCCTCCACTTT. Translated: CASRWGQGRNSPLHF.

A few counts support this clonotype. The chain couples TRBV19 to TRBJ1-2; the D gene is possibly TRBD1 (6 bases). CDR1 and CDR2 (germline): LNHDA, SQIVND (reference sequence). Trimming removed 5 bases from V and 4 bases from J, with 11 bases in between. This CDR3 has 13 amino acids. The CDR3 region has the DNA TGTGCCAGTAGTCCAGGGGTTGCCTATGGCTACACCTTC. Its translation: CASSPGVAYGYTF.

This clonotype was observed a handful of times. The chain uses TRBV5-1 and TRBJ1-3; perhaps TRBD1 as D (6 bases). The CDR3 consists of 16 residues. The germline gives CDR1 SGHRS, CDR2 YFSETQ. V lost 0 bases and J lost 3, with 13 bases in between. Written as DNA, the CDR3 is TGCGCCAGCAGCTTGGTTGTGGGGGCGTATGGAAACACCATATATTTT. Its translation: CASSLVVGAYGNTIYF. Looking up the rest from reference TRBV5-1 and TRBJ1-3 gives the full variable domain: KAGVTQTPRYLIKTRGQQVTLSCSPISGHRSVSWYQQTPGQGLQFLFEYFSETQRNKGNFPGRFSGRQFSNSRSEMNVSTLELGDSALYLCASSLVVGAYGNTIYFGEGSWLTVV.